These 19 T cell receptor beta chains were sequenced from one sample in a study of cytomegalovirus exposure and HLA in healthy donors. PCR employed 60 Vbeta and 13 Jbeta primers. Repertoires were generated with immunoSEQ multiplex PCR, while TCRdb's copy carries only in-frame clones and drops some. The repertoire holds 150,000 to 200,000 clones, with about 85% as singletons. The sequenced sample consisted of PBMCs. These receptors originate from a man younger than 45 in good health and CMV-seropositive.

The chain has TRBV7-2 and TRBJ2-3; 7 bases map to TRBD2. Trimming removed 7 bases from V and 7 bases from J; junction bases left unmatched: 14. The CDR3 loop spans 15 amino acids. The V gene's germline CDR1 is SGHTA and CDR2 FQGNSA. The CDR3 DNA reads TGTGCCAGCACTCCGACTGGGACTACCCTGAATACGCAGTATTTT. Translated, it gives CASTPTGTTLNTQYF.

The chain joins TRBV6-5 to TRBJ1-2; weak D call: TRBD1 (6 bases). This CDR3 contains 13 residues. Deletions cut 9 bases from V and 4 bases from J, with 15 bases between. CDR1 MNHEY and CDR2 SVGAGI come from the germline V gene. The CDR3 bases are TGTGCCAGTCACAGGGATCCTTCCTATGGCTACACCTTC. Translated: CASHRDPSYGYTF.

Here the CDR3 DNA reads TGTGCCAGCAGCTTAGGGCCAGTGGTTGAGCAGTTCTTC. It codes for CASSLGPVVEQFF. The V call is TRBV7-2, the J call TRBJ2-1; no reliable D call. Germline V gives CDR1 SGHTA, CDR2 FQGNSA. The CDR3 runs to 13 residues. Trimming pared 1 base from V and 9 bases from J, leaving 10 bases between.

This clone has just one count. The gene calls are TRBV7-6 and TRBJ1-1, with D perhaps TRBD1 (5 bases). The germline V gene has CDR1 SGHVS and CDR2 FNYEAQ. The CDR3 runs 13 residues. Trimming shortened V by 5 bases and J by 4 bases, and 11 bases separated the two germline ends. The CDR3 DNA follows: TGTGCCAGCAGCCCCTCCGGGGGCACTGAAGCTTTCTTT. It codes for CASSPSGGTEAFF.

The rearrangement joins TRBV11-2 to TRBJ1-2; D gene unclear. Between the trimmed V and J ends, which lost 5 bases and 0 bases, there was a span of 13 bases. Per the germline V gene, CDR1 is SGHAT and CDR2 is FQNNGV. The CDR3 totals 15 residues. In nucleotides, the CDR3 is TGTGCCAGCAGCCCTGGGAGGACGGCTAACTATGGCTACACCTTC. It translates to CASSPGRTANYGYTF. Variable domain in full (rest from reference TRBV11-2 and TRBJ1-2): EAGVAQSPRYKIIEKRQSVAFWCNPISGHATLYWYQQILGQGPKLLIQFQNNGVVDDSQLPKDRFSAERLKGVDSTLKIQPAKLEDSAVYLCASSPGRTANYGYTFGSGTRLTVV.

In regard to this clone: A read error may account for a junction end that differs from germline. This sequence joins TRBV7-7 and TRBJ2-3; the match to TRBD2 covers 12 bases. There are 16 residues in the CDR3. Germline assignment: CDR1 SSHAT and CDR2 FNYEAQ (reference sequence). The CDR3 region is CASSLGTSGSTDTQYF. In DNA form, the CDR3 reads TGTGCTAGCAGCTTAGGGACTAGCGGGAGCACAGATACGCAGTATTTT.

CDR3 DNA: TGTGCCAGTAGTAAACAGGGGGTATACAATGAGCAGTTCTTC. It codes for CASSKQGVYNEQFF. The chain links TRBV19 to TRBJ2-1; 8 bases are a match to TRBD1. Germline V CDR1 and CDR2: LNHDA, SQIVND (reference sequence). V shed 4 bases, J shed 4 bases, and the junction held 3 bases outside the gene matches. This CDR3 comprises 14 residues.

The chain has TRBV10-3 and TRBJ2-1; D gene ambiguous. Between the trimmed V and J ends, which lost 1 base and 6 bases, there was a span of 4 bases. This CDR3 comprises 12 residues. Germline lookup yields CDR1 ENHRY and CDR2 SYGVKD. The CDR3 region has the DNA TGTGCCATCAGTGAGTACGGCAATGAGCAGTTCTTC. It codes for CAISEYGNEQFF.

The CDR3 coding sequence is TGTGCCAGCAGCTTCCTACTAATACAATCCTTCTCCTACGAGCAGTACGTC. The encoded protein is CASSFLLIQSFSYEQYV. This chain links TRBV5-4 with TRBJ2-7; D is undetermined. The CDR3 covers 17 residues. CDR1 and CDR2 from the germline V gene are SGHNT and YYREEE (reference sequence). Trimming removed 2 bases from V and 0 bases from J, with 18 bases in between.

This clone showed up just a few times. The chain recombines TRBV29-1 with TRBJ1-1; D call uncertain. Germline V gene data show CDR1 as SQVTM and CDR2 as ANQGSEA. CDR3 length: 12 amino acids. V was clipped by 8 bases and J by 0 bases, with 10 bases between them. The CDR3 here is CSPGGLNTEAFF. The CDR3, as DNA: TGCAGCCCCGGAGGCCTGAACACTGAAGCTTTCTTT.

The chain uses TRBV18 and TRBJ2-2; no definite D call. CDR3 length: 14 amino acids. Trimming stripped 2 bases from V and 5 bases from J, with 9 bases between. In germline, CDR1 is KGHSH, CDR2 LQKENI. The CDR3 bases are TGTGCCAGCTCACCAATAGATCGTACCGGGGAGCTGTTTTTT. Its protein product is CASSPIDRTGELFF.

This clone was observed a single time. The chain employs TRBV7-2 and TRBJ2-7, with 13 nucleotides matching TRBD2. The germline V gene encodes CDR1 SGHTA and CDR2 FQGNSA. Unmatched junction bases numbered 7, after V lost 1 base and J lost 1 base. The length of the CDR3 is 18 residues. The CDR3: CASSLGRTSGSPSYEQYV. The CDR3 nucleotides read TGTGCCAGCAGCTTAGGCCGGACTAGCGGGAGTCCTTCCTACGAGCAGTACGTC.

This chain uses TRBV11-3 with TRBJ2-3; 7 bases are shared with TRBD2. Germline loops: CDR1 SGHNT, CDR2 YENEEA. The CDR3 totals 16 residues. The V gene end was trimmed by 4 bases and the J gene end by 0 bases; junction bases not matched to a gene: 7. The CDR3 DNA is TGTGCCAGCAGCTACGGACTAGGGCACAGCACAGATACGCAGTATTTT. It is translated as CASSYGLGHSTDTQYF.

The V gene is TRBV9, the J gene TRBJ2-1; TRBD2 agrees at 9 bases. The CDR3 is 15 amino acids. The junction had 5 bases not matched to a gene; V was cut back by 4 bases and J by 3 bases. The germline V gene has CDR1 SGDLS and CDR2 YYNGEE. CDR3 nucleotides: TGTGCCAGCAGCCTTAGCGGGAGCCTCTACAATGAGCAGTTCTTC. This encodes CASSLSGSLYNEQFF.

V is TRBV13 and J is TRBJ1-2; maybe TRBD1 (6 bases). CDR1 and CDR2 from the germline V gene are PRHDT and FYEKMQ (reference sequence). Trimming stripped 4 bases from V and 8 bases from J, with 17 bases between. The CDR3 is 14 residues long. Here the CDR3 reads CASSSQGRRPGYTF. The CDR3 nucleotides are TGTGCCAGCAGCTCACAGGGTAGGAGGCCCGGCTACACCTTC.

This chain joins TRBV19 and TRBJ2-7; 11 bases are a match to TRBD2. The V segment lost 6 bases and the J segment 2 bases; nucleotides outside the gene matches: 9. The CDR3 loop spans 16 amino acids. The V gene's germline CDR1 is LNHDA and CDR2 SQIVND (reference sequence). The CDR3 coding sequence is TGTGCCAGTAGCCCTGGGGGGACTAGCGGCACCTACGAGCAGTACGTC. Its translation is CASSPGGTSGTYEQYV.

This clone was observed a single time. The genes are TRBV30 and TRBJ2-3, with D possibly TRBD2 on 5 matching bases. Deletions cut 0 bases from V and 6 bases from J, with 13 bases between. The CDR3 has 14 amino acids. Per germline, CDR1 GTSNPN and CDR2 SVGIG (reference sequence). CDR3 sequence (DNA): TGTGCCTGGAGTGTTCGGGGTAGGGTGGATACGCAGTATTTT. Its protein product is CAWSVRGRVDTQYF.

This chain links TRBV30 with TRBJ2-2, with 12 bases lining up with TRBD2. After removal of 7 bases from V and 6 bases from J, the junction contained 12 bases not matched to a gene. This CDR3 has 16 residues. Germline assignment: CDR1 GTSNPN and CDR2 SVGIG (reference sequence). CDR3 in amino acids: CAYSPPGLAGPGELFF. The CDR3 DNA reads as TGTGCCTACTCACCCCCGGGACTAGCGGGTCCCGGGGAGCTGTTTTTT.

CDR3 loop: CASSEGGGWYNEQFF. For the CDR3, the DNA is TGTGCCAGCAGCGAGGGGGGGGGCTGGTACAATGAGCAGTTCTTC. The chain joins TRBV9 to TRBJ2-1, with D perhaps TRBD2 (7 bases). V was trimmed by 3 bases and J by 4 bases, leaving 14 bases between them. Per the germline V gene, CDR1 is SGDLS and CDR2 is YYNGEE. This CDR3 contains 15 residues.